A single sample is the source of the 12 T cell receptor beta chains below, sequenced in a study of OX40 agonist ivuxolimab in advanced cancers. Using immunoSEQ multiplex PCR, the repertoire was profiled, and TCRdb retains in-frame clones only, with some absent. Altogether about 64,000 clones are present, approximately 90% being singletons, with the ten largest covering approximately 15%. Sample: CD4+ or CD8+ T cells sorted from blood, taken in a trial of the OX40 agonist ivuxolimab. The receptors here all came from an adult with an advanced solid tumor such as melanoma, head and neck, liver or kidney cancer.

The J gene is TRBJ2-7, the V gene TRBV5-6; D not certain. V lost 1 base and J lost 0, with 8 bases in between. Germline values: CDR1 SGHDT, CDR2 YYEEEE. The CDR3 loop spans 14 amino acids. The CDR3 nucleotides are TGTGCCAGCAGCTTGAAGGCCGTCTCCTACGAGCAGTACTTC. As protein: CASSLKAVSYEQYF.

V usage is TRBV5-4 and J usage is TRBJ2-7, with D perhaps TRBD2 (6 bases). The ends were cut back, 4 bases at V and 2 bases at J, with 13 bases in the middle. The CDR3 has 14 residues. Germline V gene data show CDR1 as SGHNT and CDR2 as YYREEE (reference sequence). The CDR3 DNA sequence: TGTGCCAGCAGCCCTGGACTAATTCCCTACGAGCAGTACTTC. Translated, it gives CASSPGLIPYEQYF.

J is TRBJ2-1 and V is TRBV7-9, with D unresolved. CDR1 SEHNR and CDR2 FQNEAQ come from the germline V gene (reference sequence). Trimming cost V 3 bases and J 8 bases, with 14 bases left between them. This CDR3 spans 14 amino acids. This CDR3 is CASSFSATVDEQFF. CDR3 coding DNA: TGTGCCAGCAGCTTTTCCGCCACCGTAGATGAGCAGTTCTTC.

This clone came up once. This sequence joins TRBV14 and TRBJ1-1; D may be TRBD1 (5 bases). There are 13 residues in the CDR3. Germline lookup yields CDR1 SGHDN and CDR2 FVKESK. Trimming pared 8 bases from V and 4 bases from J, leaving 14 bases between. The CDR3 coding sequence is TGTGCCAGCCGGCGGAGGGGAGTCACTGAAGCTTTCTTT. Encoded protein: CASRRRGVTEAFF.

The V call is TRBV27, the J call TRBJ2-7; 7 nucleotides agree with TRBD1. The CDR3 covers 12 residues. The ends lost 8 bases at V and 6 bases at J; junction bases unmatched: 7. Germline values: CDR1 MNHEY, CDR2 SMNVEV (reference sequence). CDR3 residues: CASSGQVGEQYF. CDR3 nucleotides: TGTGCCAGCTCAGGACAGGTTGGCGAGCAGTACTTC.

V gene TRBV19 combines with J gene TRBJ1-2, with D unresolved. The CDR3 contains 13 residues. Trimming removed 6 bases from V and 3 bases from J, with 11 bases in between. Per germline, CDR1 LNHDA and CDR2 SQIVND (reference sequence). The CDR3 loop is CASSIWEHYGYTF. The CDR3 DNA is TGTGCCAGTAGCATTTGGGAACACTATGGCTACACCTTC.

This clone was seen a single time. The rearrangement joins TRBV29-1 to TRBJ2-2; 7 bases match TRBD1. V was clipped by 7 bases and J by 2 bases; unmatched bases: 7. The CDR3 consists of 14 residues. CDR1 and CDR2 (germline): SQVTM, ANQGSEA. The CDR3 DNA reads TGCAGCGCCCACAGACAGGGCAACACCGGGGAGCTGTTTTTT. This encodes CSAHRQGNTGELFF.

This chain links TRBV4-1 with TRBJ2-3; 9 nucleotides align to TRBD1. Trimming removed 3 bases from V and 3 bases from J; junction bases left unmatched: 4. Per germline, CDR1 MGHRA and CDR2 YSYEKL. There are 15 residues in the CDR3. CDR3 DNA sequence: TGCGCCAGCAGCCACCGGGACAGGGTGACAGATACGCAGTATTTT. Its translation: CASSHRDRVTDTQYF.

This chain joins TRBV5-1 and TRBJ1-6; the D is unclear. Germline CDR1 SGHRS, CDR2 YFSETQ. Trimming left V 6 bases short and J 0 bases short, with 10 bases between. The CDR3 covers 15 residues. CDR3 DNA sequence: TGCGCCAGCATGGTAGAAAGCTCCTATAATTCACCCCTCCACTTT. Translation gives CASMVESSYNSPLHF.

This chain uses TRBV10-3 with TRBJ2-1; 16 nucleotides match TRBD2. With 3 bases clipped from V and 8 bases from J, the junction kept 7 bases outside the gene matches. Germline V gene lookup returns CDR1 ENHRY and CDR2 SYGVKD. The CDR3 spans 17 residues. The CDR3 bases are TGTGCCATCAGTGATTCGGGACTAGCGGGAGGGCCCTATGAGCAGTTCTTC. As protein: CAISDSGLAGGPYEQFF.

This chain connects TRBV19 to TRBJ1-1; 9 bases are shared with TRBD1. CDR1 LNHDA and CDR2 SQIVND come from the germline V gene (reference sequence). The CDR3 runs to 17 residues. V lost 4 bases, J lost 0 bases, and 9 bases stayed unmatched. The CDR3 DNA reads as TGTGCCAGTAGTACCCTATCTACAGGGGGCTTGAACACTGAAGCTTTCTTT. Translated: CASSTLSTGGLNTEAFF.

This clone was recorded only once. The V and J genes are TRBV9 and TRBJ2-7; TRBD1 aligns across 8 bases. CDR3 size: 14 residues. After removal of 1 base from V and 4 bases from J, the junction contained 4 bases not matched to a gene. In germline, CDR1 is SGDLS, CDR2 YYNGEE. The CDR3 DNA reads TGTGCCAGCAGCGTAATAGACAGGGGTTACGAGCAGTACTTC. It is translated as CASSVIDRGYEQYF.